These 20 T cell receptor beta chains originate from one sample sequenced in a study of cytomegalovirus exposure and HLA in healthy donors. PCR primers comprised 60 Vbeta and 13 Jbeta primers. TCRdb's table, derived via immunoSEQ multiplex PCR, lists solely in-frame clones and lacks some. The sample comprises more than 150,000 clones, roughly 87% of which are singletons, and 0.2% to 0.3% rests with the top ten. Source material: PBMCs. These receptors came from a girl under three years old in good health and CMV-seronegative.

Of note for this clone: One junction end disagrees with the germline gene, perhaps due to a read error. V is TRBV6-5 and J is TRBJ2-3, with D possibly TRBD2 on 7 matching bases. The germline V gene has CDR1 MNHEY and CDR2 SVGAGI. The CDR3 length is 12 residues. The CDR3 region has the DNA TGTGCCAGCAGTTACGCCCGGGGGGCCCTTTTTTGG. This encodes CASSYARGALFW.

CDR3 nucleotide sequence: TGTGCCTCAGGGGCGGGGGCTAACCTTAAGACCCAGTACTTC. It encodes CASGAGANLKTQYF. The chain carries TRBV30 and TRBJ2-5; D is possibly TRBD2 (7 bases). Germline lookup yields CDR1 GTSNPN and CDR2 SVGIG (reference sequence). The CDR3 runs to 14 residues. With 7 bases removed from V and 6 bases from J, the gap between germline ends came to 21 bases.

The chain combines TRBV2 with TRBJ2-5; 8 bases are shared with TRBD2. CDR1 is SNHLY, CDR2 FYNNEI, per germline. Trimming took 3 bases from V and 4 from J; bases not matched to a gene: 7. The CDR3 covers 15 residues. The CDR3 region has the DNA TGTGCCAGCAGTGACACAGCGGGAGTAGCAGAGACCCAGTACTTC. Amino acids: CASSDTAGVAETQYF.

V and J are TRBV7-3 and TRBJ2-1; D is ambiguous. Between the trimmed V and J ends, which lost 4 bases and 7 bases, there was a span of 20 bases. Germline CDR1 is SGHTA and CDR2 is FQGTGA. The CDR3 consists of 16 residues. The CDR3 DNA reads TGTGCCAGCAGCTCGCTACTACCTGGCCTAAAGAATGAGCAGTTCTTC. Translation gives CASSSLLPGLKNEQFF.

The genes are TRBV29-1 and TRBJ2-3, with D possibly being TRBD1 (5 bases). Germline V gene sequence: CDR1 SQVTM, CDR2 ANQGSEA. The CDR3 totals 15 residues. The V gene lost 7 bases and the J gene lost 1 base, with 18 bases spanning the gap. CDR3 DNA: TGCAGCGCCACCCCAAGGGGCTGGGGCACAGATACGCAGTATTTT. Translated: CSATPRGWGTDTQYF.

V and J are TRBV2 and TRBJ1-2; 9 positions agree with TRBD1. CDR1 and CDR2 from the germline V gene are SNHLY and FYNNEI. The CDR3 totals 13 residues. The trim removed 5 bases at V and 6 bases at J, leaving 4 bases unmatched. CDR3 coding DNA: TGTGCCAGCAGTTGGACAGGGGAGAATGGCTACACCTTC. It encodes CASSWTGENGYTF.

The chain employs TRBV4-1 and TRBJ1-6, with unresolved D. The CDR3 has 15 residues. The V gene lost 1 base and the J gene lost 7 bases, with 11 bases spanning the gap. Germline values: CDR1 MGHRA, CDR2 YSYEKL. Written as DNA, the CDR3 is TGCGCCAGCAGCCAAGGCACAGTTCCGAATTCACCCCTCCACTTT. This translates into CASSQGTVPNSPLHF.

The chain joins TRBV7-9 to TRBJ1-4; 9 nucleotides line up with TRBD1. J was trimmed by 3 bases and V by 4 bases; bases with no gene match: 6. CDR1 is SEHNR and CDR2 is FQNEAQ in the germline V gene (reference sequence). This CDR3 has 16 amino acids. Here the CDR3 reads CASSSTGGNPNEKLFF. In DNA form, the CDR3 reads TGTGCCAGCAGCTCGACAGGGGGGAATCCTAATGAAAAACTGTTTTTT.

This chain connects TRBV5-4 to TRBJ2-7; 9 nucleotides match TRBD2. CDR1 SGHNT and CDR2 YYREEE come from the germline V gene (reference sequence). CDR3 length equals 14 residues. With 0 bases clipped from V and 7 bases from J, the junction kept 5 bases outside the gene matches. The CDR3 nucleotides read TGTGCCAGCAGCTTGGCCGGCGGGAGGGGGGAGCAGTACTTC. This encodes CASSLAGGRGEQYF.

The rearrangement links TRBV4-2 to TRBJ2-7; TRBD2 matches 15 bases. The length of the CDR3 is 16 residues. CDR1 and CDR2 (germline): LGHNA, YNFKEQ. With 5 bases clipped from V and 3 bases from J, the junction kept 5 bases outside the gene matches. This CDR3 reads CASSFGLAGGDYEQYF. The CDR3 nucleotides read TGTGCCAGCAGCTTTGGACTAGCGGGGGGGGACTACGAGCAGTACTTC.

About this clone itself: Other DNA sequences within the sample encode an identical CDR3. The gene calls are TRBV18 and TRBJ2-7; 14 bases map to TRBD2. Germline V gene data show CDR1 as KGHSH and CDR2 as LQKENI. After removal of 3 bases from V and 2 bases from J, the junction contained 9 bases not matched to a gene. The CDR3 extends over 18 amino acids. For the CDR3, the DNA is TGTGCCAGCTCACCCCAGACTAGCGGGGGGGCAAATCCCTACGAGCAGTACTTC. It is translated as CASSPQTSGGANPYEQYF.

The chain couples TRBV18 to TRBJ2-7; TRBD2 might be the D (6 bases). The germline CDR1 and CDR2 sequences are KGHSH and LQKENI. Trimming cost V 0 bases and J 4 bases, with 7 bases left between them. CDR3 length equals 13 residues. The CDR3 coding sequence is TGTGCCAGCTCACCACCGGGGAGGTACGAGCAGTACTTC. Its translation: CASSPPGRYEQYF.

V is TRBV5-1 and J is TRBJ1-1, with 7 bases matching TRBD1. There are 15 residues in the CDR3. CDR1 is SGHRS, CDR2 YFSETQ, per germline. V dropped 5 bases and J dropped 4; count of bases not matched to a gene: 11. The CDR3 protein is CASREQGNEGTEAFF. The CDR3, as DNA: TGCGCCAGCAGGGAACAGGGGAACGAGGGCACTGAAGCTTTCTTT.

This clone was counted a single time. The J gene is TRBJ1-1, the V gene TRBV9; perhaps TRBD1 as D (6 bases). The CDR3 totals 13 residues. Germline loops: CDR1 SGDLS, CDR2 YYNGEE. Deletions cut 0 bases from V and 5 bases from J, with 8 bases between. In DNA form, the CDR3 reads TGTGCCAGCAGCGTAGACAGGGAGACTGAAGCTTTCTTT. It is translated as CASSVDRETEAFF.

The rearrangement links TRBV7-2 to TRBJ2-3; the D gene is possibly TRBD2 (5 bases). The V end was cut by 5 bases, the J end by 1 base, with 16 bases between. The CDR3 loop spans 16 amino acids. Germline CDR1 is SGHTA and CDR2 is FQGNSA. The CDR3 DNA sequence: TGTGCCAGCAGCGCCCTAGCTCGGGTCCGCACAGATACGCAGTATTTT. Translated: CASSALARVRTDTQYF. The variable domain in full, completed from reference TRBV7-2 and TRBJ2-3, reads GAGVSQSPSNKVTEKGKDVELRCDPISGHTALYWYRQSLGQGLEFLIYFQGNSAPDKSGLPSDRFSAERTGGSVSTLTIQRTQQEDSAVYLCASSALARVRTDTQYFGPGTRLTVL.

The chain has TRBV5-1 and TRBJ2-6, with 8 bases fitting TRBD1. V was clipped by 4 bases and J by 1 base; unmatched bases: 10. The CDR3 is 18 amino acids. Germline V gene data show CDR1 as SGHRS and CDR2 as YFSETQ. The CDR3 reads CASSRSGTGGSGANVLTF. The CDR3 nucleotides read TGCGCCAGCAGCAGATCAGGGACAGGAGGGTCTGGGGCCAACGTCCTGACTTTC.

V and J are TRBV9 and TRBJ2-5; D uncertain. Trimming stripped 0 bases from V and 5 bases from J, with 11 bases between. This CDR3 region has 14 residues. Per germline, CDR1 SGDLS and CDR2 YYNGEE. For the CDR3, the DNA is TGTGCCAGCAGCGTAGCCCCACAATGGGAGACCCAGTACTTC. Translated, it gives CASSVAPQWETQYF.

V is TRBV7-6 and J is TRBJ2-3; D call uncertain. The CDR3 has 11 residues. CDR1 and CDR2 (germline): SGHVS, FNYEAQ. The V and J ends lost 4 bases and 5 bases respectively, with 4 bases between them. CDR3 nucleotide sequence: TGTGCCAGCAGCTATCTAGATACGCAGTATTTT. Amino acid sequence: CASSYLDTQYF.

The V and J genes are TRBV19 and TRBJ1-1, with no clear D. V was trimmed by 3 bases and J by 7 bases, leaving 15 bases between them. This CDR3 has 14 residues. Looked up from germline, CDR1 is LNHDA and CDR2 is SQIVND (reference sequence). The CDR3 nucleotides read TGTGCCAGTAGTATTATGTCCGGACTGAGTGAAGCTTTCTTT. It codes for CASSIMSGLSEAFF.

The rearrangement joins TRBV6-5 to TRBJ2-7; D is unclear. V was pared by 6 bases and J by 1 base, with 4 bases between. The CDR3 length is 11 residues. Germline V gene lookup returns CDR1 MNHEY and CDR2 SVGAGI. CDR3 region: CASRSSYEQYF. The CDR3 DNA follows: TGTGCCAGCAGGAGTTCCTACGAGCAGTACTTC.